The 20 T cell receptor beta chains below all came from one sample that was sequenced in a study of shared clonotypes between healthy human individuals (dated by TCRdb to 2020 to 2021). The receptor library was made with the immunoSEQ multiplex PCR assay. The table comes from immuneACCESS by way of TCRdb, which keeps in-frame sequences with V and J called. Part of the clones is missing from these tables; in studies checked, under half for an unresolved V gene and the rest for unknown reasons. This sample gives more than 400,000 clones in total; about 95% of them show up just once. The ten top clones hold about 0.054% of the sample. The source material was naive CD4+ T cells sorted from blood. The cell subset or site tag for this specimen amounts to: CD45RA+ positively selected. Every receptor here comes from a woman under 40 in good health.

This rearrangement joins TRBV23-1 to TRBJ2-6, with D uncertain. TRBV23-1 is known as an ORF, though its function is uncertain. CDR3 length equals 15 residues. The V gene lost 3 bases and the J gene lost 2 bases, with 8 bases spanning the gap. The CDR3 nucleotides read TGCGCCAGCAGTCACTTGGTTCCTGGGGCCAACGTCCTGACTTTC. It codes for CASSHLVPGANVLTF.

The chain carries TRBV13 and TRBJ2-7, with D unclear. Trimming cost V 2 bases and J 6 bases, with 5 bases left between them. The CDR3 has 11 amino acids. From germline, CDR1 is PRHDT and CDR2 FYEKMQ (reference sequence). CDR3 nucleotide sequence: TGTGCCAGCAGCTTAAATCGCGAGCAGTACTTC. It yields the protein CASSLNREQYF.

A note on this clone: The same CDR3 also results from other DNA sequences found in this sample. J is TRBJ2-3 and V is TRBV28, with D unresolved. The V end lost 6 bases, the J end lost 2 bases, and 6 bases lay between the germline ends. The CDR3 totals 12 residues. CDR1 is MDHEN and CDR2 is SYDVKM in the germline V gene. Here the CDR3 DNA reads TGTGCCAGCAGCTCGGTCACAGATACGCAGTATTTT. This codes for CASSSVTDTQYF. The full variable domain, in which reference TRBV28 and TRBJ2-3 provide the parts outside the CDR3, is DVKVTQSSRYLVKRTGEKVFLECVQDMDHENMFWYRQDPGLGLRLIYFSYDVKMKEKGDIPEGYSVSREKKERFSLILESASTNQTSMYLCASSSVTDTQYFGPGTRLTVL.

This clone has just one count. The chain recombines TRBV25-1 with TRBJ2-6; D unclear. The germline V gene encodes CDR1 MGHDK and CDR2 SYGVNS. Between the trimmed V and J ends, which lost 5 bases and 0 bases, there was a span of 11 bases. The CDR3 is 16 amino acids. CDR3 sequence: CASSLRLSSGANVLTF. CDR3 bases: TGTGCCAGCAGTCTCCGACTGAGCTCTGGGGCCAACGTCCTGACTTTC.

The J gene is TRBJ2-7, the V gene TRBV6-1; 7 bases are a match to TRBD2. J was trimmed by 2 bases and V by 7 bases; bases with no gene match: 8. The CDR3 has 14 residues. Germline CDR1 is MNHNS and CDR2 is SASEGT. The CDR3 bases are TGTGCCAGCACCTACCGGGCGGGGGCCTACGAGCAGTACTTC. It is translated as CASTYRAGAYEQYF.

In nucleotides, the CDR3 is TGTGCCAGCAGCAATTTCTACGAGCAGTACTTC. Translation: CASSNFYEQYF. The V gene is TRBV11-3, the J gene TRBJ2-7; no clear D. CDR3 length equals 11 residues. Trimming pared 5 bases from V and 3 bases from J, leaving 5 bases between. CDR1 SGHNT and CDR2 YENEEA come from the germline V gene. The whole variable domain, remainder taken from reference TRBV11-3 and TRBJ2-7, is EAGVVQSPRYKIIEKKQPVAFWCNPISGHNTLYWYLQNLGQGPELLIRYENEEAVDDSQLPKDRFSAERLKGVDSTLKIQPAELGDSAVYLCASSNFYEQYFGPGTRLTVT.

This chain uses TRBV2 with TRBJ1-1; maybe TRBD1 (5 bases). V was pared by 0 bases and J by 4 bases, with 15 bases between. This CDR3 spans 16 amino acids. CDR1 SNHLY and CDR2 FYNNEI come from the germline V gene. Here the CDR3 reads CASSEALPGGTTEAFF. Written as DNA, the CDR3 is TGTGCCAGCAGTGAAGCGCTTCCGGGGGGAACCACTGAAGCTTTCTTT.

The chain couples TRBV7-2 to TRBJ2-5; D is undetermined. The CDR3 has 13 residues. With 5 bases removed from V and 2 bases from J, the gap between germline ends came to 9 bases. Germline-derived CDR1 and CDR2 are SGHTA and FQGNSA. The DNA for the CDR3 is TGTGCCAGCAGCCCCATGGGGCAAGAGACCCAGTACTTC. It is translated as CASSPMGQETQYF.

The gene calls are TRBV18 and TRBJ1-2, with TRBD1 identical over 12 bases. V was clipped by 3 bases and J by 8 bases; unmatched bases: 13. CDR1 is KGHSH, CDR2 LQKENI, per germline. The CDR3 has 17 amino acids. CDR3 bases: TGTGCCAGCTCACCCCAAGCAATTGGGACAGGGGGCAGAGGCTACACCTTC. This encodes CASSPQAIGTGGRGYTF.

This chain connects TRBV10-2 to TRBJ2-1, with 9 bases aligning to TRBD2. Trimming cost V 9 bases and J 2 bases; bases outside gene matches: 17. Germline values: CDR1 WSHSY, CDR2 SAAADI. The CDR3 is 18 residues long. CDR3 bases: TGCGCCAGTACCCCGGGACTAGCATCCTTTACTCCCTACAATGAGCAGTTCTTC. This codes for CASTPGLASFTPYNEQFF.

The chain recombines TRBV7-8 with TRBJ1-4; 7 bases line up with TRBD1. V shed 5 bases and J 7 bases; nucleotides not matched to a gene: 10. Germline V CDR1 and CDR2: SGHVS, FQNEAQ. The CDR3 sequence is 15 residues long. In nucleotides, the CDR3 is TGTGCCAGCAGCCCCTGGGACAGTAACGGTGAAAAACTGTTTTTT. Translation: CASSPWDSNGEKLFF.

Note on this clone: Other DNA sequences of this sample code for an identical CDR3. In DNA form, the CDR3 reads TGTGCCAGCAGTCGGGACTACGAGCAGTACTTC. It specifies CASSRDYEQYF. The V call is TRBV28, the J call TRBJ2-7, with a possible D match to TRBD2 (5 bases). The CDR3 length is 11 residues. Trimming shortened V by 5 bases and J by 3 bases, and 5 bases separated the two germline ends. Germline values: CDR1 MDHEN, CDR2 SYDVKM.

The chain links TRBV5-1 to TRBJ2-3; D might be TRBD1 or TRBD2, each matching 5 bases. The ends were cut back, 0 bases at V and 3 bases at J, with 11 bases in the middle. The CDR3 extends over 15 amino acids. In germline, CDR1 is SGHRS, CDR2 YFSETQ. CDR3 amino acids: CASSLGGAGTDTQYF. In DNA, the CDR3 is TGCGCCAGCAGCTTGGGAGGGGCTGGTACAGATACGCAGTATTTT.

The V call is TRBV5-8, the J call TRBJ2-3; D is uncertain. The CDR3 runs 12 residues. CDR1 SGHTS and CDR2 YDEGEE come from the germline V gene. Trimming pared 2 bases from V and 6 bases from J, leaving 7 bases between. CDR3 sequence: CASSFFWDTQYF. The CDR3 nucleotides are TGTGCCAGCAGCTTTTTTTGGGATACGCAGTATTTT.

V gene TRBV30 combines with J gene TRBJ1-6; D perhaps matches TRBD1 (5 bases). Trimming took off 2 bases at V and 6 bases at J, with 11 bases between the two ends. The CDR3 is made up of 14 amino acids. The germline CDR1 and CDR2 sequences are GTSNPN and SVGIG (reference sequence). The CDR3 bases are TGTGCCTGGAGTATGACAGCGGCTAATTCACCCCTCCACTTT. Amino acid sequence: CAWSMTAANSPLHF.

The CDR3 bases are TGTGCCAGCAGCCAAACGGAGTACTTC. Amino acids: CASSQTEYF. V usage is TRBV3-1 (or the pseudogene TRBV3-2) and J usage is TRBJ2-4; unclear D gene. CDR3 size: 9 residues. V was shortened by 2 bases and J by 14 bases, with 4 bases between the two germline ends. Germline assignment: CDR1 LGHDT and CDR2 YNNKEL (reference sequence).

The CDR3 DNA reads as TGTGCCAGCACCAATTCGACCCCCGACGGAGGCGGAGGGGACGAGCAGTACTTC. Encoded protein: CASTNSTPDGGGGDEQYF. The rearrangement links TRBV7-2 to TRBJ2-7; tentative D call: TRBD2 (6 bases). Germline V gives CDR1 SGHTA, CDR2 FQGNSA. The V and J ends lost 7 bases and 5 bases respectively, with 30 bases between them. The CDR3 has 18 amino acids.

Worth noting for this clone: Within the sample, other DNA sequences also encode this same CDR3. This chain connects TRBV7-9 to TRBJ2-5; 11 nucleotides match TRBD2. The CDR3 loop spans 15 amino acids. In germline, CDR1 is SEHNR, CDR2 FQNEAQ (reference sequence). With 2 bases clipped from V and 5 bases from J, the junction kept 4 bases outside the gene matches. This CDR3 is CASSLLAGGRETQYF. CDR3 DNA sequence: TGTGCCAGCAGCTTATTAGCGGGAGGGCGGGAGACCCAGTACTTC.

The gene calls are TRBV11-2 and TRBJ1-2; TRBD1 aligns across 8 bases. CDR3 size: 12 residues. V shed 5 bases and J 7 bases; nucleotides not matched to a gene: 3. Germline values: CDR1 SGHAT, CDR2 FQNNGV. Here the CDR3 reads CASSGTGSGYTF. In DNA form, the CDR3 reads TGTGCCAGCAGCGGGACAGGATCTGGCTACACCTTC. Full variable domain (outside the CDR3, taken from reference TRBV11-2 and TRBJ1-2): EAGVAQSPRYKIIEKRQSVAFWCNPISGHATLYWYQQILGQGPKLLIQFQNNGVVDDSQLPKDRFSAERLKGVDSTLKIQPAKLEDSAVYLCASSGTGSGYTFGSGTRLTVV.

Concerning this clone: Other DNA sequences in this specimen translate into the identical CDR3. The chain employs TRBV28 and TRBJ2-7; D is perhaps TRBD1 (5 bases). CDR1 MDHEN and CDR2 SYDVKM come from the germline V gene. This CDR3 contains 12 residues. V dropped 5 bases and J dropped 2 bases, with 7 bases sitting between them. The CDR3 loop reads CASSPGTYEQYF. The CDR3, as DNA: TGTGCCAGCAGTCCAGGGACCTACGAGCAGTACTTC.